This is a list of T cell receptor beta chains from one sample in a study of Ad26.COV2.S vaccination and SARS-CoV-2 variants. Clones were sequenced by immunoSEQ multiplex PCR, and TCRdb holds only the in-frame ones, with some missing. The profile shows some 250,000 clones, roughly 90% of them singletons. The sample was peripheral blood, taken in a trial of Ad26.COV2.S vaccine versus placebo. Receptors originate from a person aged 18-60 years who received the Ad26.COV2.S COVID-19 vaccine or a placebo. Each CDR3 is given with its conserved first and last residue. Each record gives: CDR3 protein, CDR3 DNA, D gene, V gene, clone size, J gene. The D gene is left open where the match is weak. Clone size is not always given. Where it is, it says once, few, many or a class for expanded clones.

CDR3aa: CASSPGGGHSNQPQHF
CDR3nt: TGTGCCAGCAGCCCGGGTGGGGGCCATAGCAATCAGCCCCAGCATTTT
d_gene: .
v_gene: TRBV7-2
abundance: .
j_gene: TRBJ1-5

CDR3aa: CASSSPRGQGALSNQPQHF
CDR3nt: TGTGCCAGCAGTTCCCCACGGGGACAGGGGGCGCTTAGCAATCAGCCCCAGCATTTT
d_gene: TRBD1
v_gene: TRBV28
abundance: .
j_gene: TRBJ1-5

CDR3aa: CASSLGGEKLFF
CDR3nt: TGTGCCAGCAGCCTAGGGGGCGAAAAACTGTTTTTT
d_gene: TRBD1
v_gene: TRBV3-1/TRBV3-2
abundance: .
j_gene: TRBJ1-4

CDR3aa: CASSQDGGLSYEQYF
CDR3nt: TGCGCCAGCAGCCAAGATGGAGGACTATCCTACGAGCAGTACTTC
d_gene: .
v_gene: TRBV4-3
abundance: .
j_gene: TRBJ2-7

CDR3aa: CASSTSDRENDNYTF
CDR3nt: TGTGCCAGCAGTACCTCGGACAGGGAAAACGATAACTACACCTTC
d_gene: TRBD1
v_gene: TRBV28
abundance: .
j_gene: TRBJ1-2

CDR3aa: CASIHGDGGPYNEQFF
CDR3nt: TGTGCCAGCATCCATGGGGACGGGGGACCCTACAATGAGCAGTTCTTC
d_gene: .
v_gene: TRBV11-2
abundance: once
j_gene: TRBJ2-1

CDR3aa: CASSTGQGALYGYTF
CDR3nt: TGTGCCAGTAGTACCGGACAGGGGGCCCTCTATGGCTACACCTTC
d_gene: TRBD1
v_gene: TRBV19
abundance: .
j_gene: TRBJ1-2

CDR3aa: CASSYRGSSNYGYTF
CDR3nt: TGTGCCAGCAGTTATCGAGGGAGTTCTAACTATGGCTACACCTTC
d_gene: .
v_gene: TRBV27
abundance: .
j_gene: TRBJ1-2

CDR3aa: CASMPGGWPYEQYF
CDR3nt: TGTGCCAGTATGCCGGGGGGCTGGCCCTACGAGCAGTACTTC
d_gene: .
v_gene: TRBV19
abundance: .
j_gene: TRBJ2-7

CDR3aa: CASSVGGGTYEQYF
CDR3nt: TGTGCCAGCAGCGTAGGAGGGGGAACCTACGAGCAGTACTTC
d_gene: .
v_gene: TRBV9
abundance: .
j_gene: TRBJ2-7

CDR3aa: CAISESAGLVDTQYF
CDR3nt: TGTGCCATCAGTGAGTCGGCAGGGTTGGTAGATACGCAGTATTTT
d_gene: .
v_gene: TRBV10-3
abundance: .
j_gene: TRBJ2-3

CDR3aa: CASSIPAPGLAGGPVGELFF
CDR3nt: TGTGCCAGTAGTATCCCGGCCCCGGGACTAGCGGGAGGGCCGGTCGGGGAGCTGTTTTTT
d_gene: TRBD2
v_gene: TRBV19
abundance: once
j_gene: TRBJ2-2

CDR3aa: CASTGGSTNEKLFF
CDR3nt: TGTGCCAGCACGGGGGGATCAACTAATGAAAAACTGTTTTTT
d_gene: .
v_gene: TRBV6-5
abundance: .
j_gene: TRBJ1-4

CDR3aa: CASSYESNTEAFF
CDR3nt: TGTGCCAGCAGTTACGAGAGCAACACTGAAGCTTTCTTT
d_gene: .
v_gene: TRBV6-6
abundance: .
j_gene: TRBJ1-1

CDR3aa: CSANRDRGEQYF
CDR3nt: TGCAGCGCGAACCGGGACAGAGGGGAGCAGTACTTC
d_gene: TRBD1
v_gene: TRBV29-1
abundance: .
j_gene: TRBJ2-7

CDR3aa: CASSPRQGADEAFF
CDR3nt: TGTGCCAGCTCACCACGACAGGGGGCGGATGAAGCTTTCTTT
d_gene: TRBD1
v_gene: TRBV18
abundance: .
j_gene: TRBJ1-1

CDR3aa: CASSLEAEKLFF
CDR3nt: TGTGCCAGCAGTTTAGAGGCTGAAAAACTGTTTTTT
d_gene: .
v_gene: TRBV28
abundance: .
j_gene: TRBJ1-4

CDR3aa: CASSLTGTSSHEQFF
CDR3nt: TGTGCCAGCAGCTTGACCGGGACTAGTAGCCATGAGCAGTTCTTC
d_gene: TRBD2
v_gene: TRBV7-2
abundance: .
j_gene: TRBJ2-1

CDR3aa: CASSYIRLRDYNEQFF
CDR3nt: TGTGCCAGCAGTTACATCCGGCTAAGGGACTACAATGAGCAGTTCTTC
d_gene: .
v_gene: TRBV6-5
abundance: .
j_gene: TRBJ2-1

CDR3aa: CASSAEVNTEAFF
CDR3nt: TGTGCCAGCAGTGCGGAGGTGAACACTGAAGCTTTCTTT
d_gene: .
v_gene: TRBV6-4
abundance: .
j_gene: TRBJ1-1

CDR3aa: CASSERYLGNNEQFF
CDR3nt: TGTGCCAGCAGTGAGCGGTATCTGGGGAACAATGAGCAGTTCTTC
d_gene: .
v_gene: TRBV2
abundance: .
j_gene: TRBJ2-1

CDR3aa: CASSSRAGFDNQPQHF
CDR3nt: TGTGCCAGCAGCTCACGGGCGGGGTTCGACAATCAGCCCCAGCATTTT
d_gene: .
v_gene: TRBV5-4
abundance: .
j_gene: TRBJ1-5

CDR3aa: CASSRRTGGVSFGYTF
CDR3nt: TGTGCCAGCAGCCGTAGGACAGGGGGCGTATCTTTTGGCTACACCTTC
d_gene: TRBD1
v_gene: TRBV7-9
abundance: .
j_gene: TRBJ1-2

CDR3aa: CASSIQGAGYGYTF
CDR3nt: TGTGCCAGTAGTATACAGGGGGCGGGCTATGGCTACACCTTC
d_gene: TRBD1
v_gene: TRBV19
abundance: once
j_gene: TRBJ1-2

CDR3aa: CASSPTTSGIYEQYF
CDR3nt: TGCGCCAGCAGCCCAACGACTAGCGGGATCTACGAGCAGTACTTC
d_gene: TRBD2
v_gene: TRBV4-3
abundance: .
j_gene: TRBJ2-7

CDR3aa: CASSFRQADGELFF
CDR3nt: TGTGCCAGCAGCTTTCGTCAGGCGGACGGGGAGCTGTTTTTT
d_gene: .
v_gene: TRBV4-2
abundance: .
j_gene: TRBJ2-2

CDR3aa: CASSETSGTEAFF
CDR3nt: TGTGCCAGCAGTGAAACTTCAGGGACTGAAGCTTTCTTT
d_gene: .
v_gene: TRBV2
abundance: .
j_gene: TRBJ1-1

CDR3aa: CASSLETASYEQYF
CDR3nt: TGTGCCAGCAGCTTGGAGACAGCGTCCTACGAGCAGTACTTC
d_gene: .
v_gene: TRBV5-4
abundance: .
j_gene: TRBJ2-7

CDR3aa: CASSLRQGRASYEQYF
CDR3nt: TGTGCCAGCAGTTTAAGACAGGGAAGGGCCTCCTACGAGCAGTACTTC
d_gene: TRBD1
v_gene: TRBV27
abundance: few
j_gene: TRBJ2-7

CDR3aa: CASSLVGQGIYGYTF
CDR3nt: TGTGCCAGCAGTTTAGTGGGACAGGGGATCTATGGCTACACCTTC
d_gene: TRBD1
v_gene: TRBV28
abundance: .
j_gene: TRBJ1-2

CDR3aa: CATSLIPGLASDTQYF
CDR3nt: TGTGCCACCAGCCTGATACCGGGACTAGCATCCGATACGCAGTATTTT
d_gene: TRBD2
v_gene: TRBV15
abundance: .
j_gene: TRBJ2-3

CDR3aa: CASSLTGISYEQYF
CDR3nt: TGTGCCAGCAGCTTGACAGGGATCTCCTACGAGCAGTACTTC
d_gene: TRBD1
v_gene: TRBV7-2
abundance: .
j_gene: TRBJ2-7

CDR3aa: CASSPDGGQPQHF
CDR3nt: TGTGCCAGTAGTCCGGACGGGGGGCAGCCCCAGCATTTT
d_gene: .
v_gene: TRBV19
abundance: .
j_gene: TRBJ1-5

CDR3aa: CASAGGGEVQETQYF
CDR3nt: TGTGCCAGTGCGGGAGGGGGAGAGGTACAAGAGACCCAGTACTTC
d_gene: TRBD2
v_gene: TRBV4-2
abundance: once
j_gene: TRBJ2-5

CDR3aa: CASSPKASYTDTQYF
CDR3nt: TGTGCCAGCAGCCCAAAGGCGAGTTACACAGATACGCAGTATTTT
d_gene: .
v_gene: TRBV7-8
abundance: .
j_gene: TRBJ2-3

CDR3aa: CASSSVPGQAVRDTEAFF
CDR3nt: TGTGCCAGCAGCTCCGTTCCGGGACAGGCTGTTCGGGACACTGAAGCTTTCTTT
d_gene: TRBD1
v_gene: TRBV5-4
abundance: .
j_gene: TRBJ1-1

CDR3aa: CASSSRGPEANEQFF
CDR3nt: TGTGCCAGCAGTTCACGGGGTCCGGAAGCGAATGAGCAGTTCTTC
d_gene: .
v_gene: TRBV6-5
abundance: few
j_gene: TRBJ2-1

CDR3aa: CASSLGGGTNEKLFF
CDR3nt: TGCGCCAGCAGCTTGGGAGGGGGGACTAATGAAAAACTGTTTTTT
d_gene: .
v_gene: TRBV5-1
abundance: .
j_gene: TRBJ1-4

CDR3aa: CAASGANVLTF
CDR3nt: TGTGCCGCTTCTGGGGCCAACGTCCTGACTTTC
d_gene: .
v_gene: TRBV19
abundance: .
j_gene: TRBJ2-6

CDR3aa: CASSFQGHMNTEAFF
CDR3nt: TGTGCCAGCAGCTTCCAGGGACATATGAACACTGAAGCTTTCTTT
d_gene: .
v_gene: TRBV11-2
abundance: .
j_gene: TRBJ1-1

CDR3aa: CASSDRDRQETQYF
CDR3nt: TGTGCCAGCTCAGATCGGGACAGGCAAGAGACCCAGTACTTC
d_gene: TRBD1
v_gene: TRBV18
abundance: .
j_gene: TRBJ2-5